This TCR beta chain was sequenced for a study of blood T cell repertoires in COVID-19. Turning to the study itself: Some COVID-19 samples were acute and others convalescent; all came from the United States, Italy and Spain.

In the original processing: Estimated nucleated cell counts came from reference gene primer amplification. Sequencing used immunoSEQ multiplex PCR; TCRdb keeps in-frame clones, though not all of them. Clone size and V and J calls were adopted from that table, with D and trimming inferred from the DNA. Here the sample spans approximately 150,000 clones, roughly 78% being singletons. The V end lost 2 bases, the J end lost 1 base, and 10 bases lay between the germline ends. The CDR3 contains 15 residues. Looked up from germline, CDR1 is MNHNY and CDR2 is SVGAGI (reference sequence). This receptor was taken from a woman in her fifties or sixties with COVID-19, enrolled during active disease. The J gene is TRBJ2-3, the V gene TRBV6-6; D is perhaps TRBD1 (5 bases). Material: peripheral blood. CDR3 DNA: TGTGCCAGCAGTTACGTCGGCAGGGGCACAGATACGCAGTATTTT. Translated: CASSYVGRGTDTQYF.